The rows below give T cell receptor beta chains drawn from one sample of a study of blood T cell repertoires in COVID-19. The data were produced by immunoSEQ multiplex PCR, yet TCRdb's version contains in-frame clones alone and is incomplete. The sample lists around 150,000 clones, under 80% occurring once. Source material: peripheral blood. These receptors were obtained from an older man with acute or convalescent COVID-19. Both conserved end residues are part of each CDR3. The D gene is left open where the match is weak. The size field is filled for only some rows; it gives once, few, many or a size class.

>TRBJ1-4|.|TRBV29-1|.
TGCAGCGTCATAGGGGCAACTAATGAAAAACTGTTTTTT
CSVIGATNEKLFF
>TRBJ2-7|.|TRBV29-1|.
TGCAGCGTTGAAGGAGATTACGAGCAGTACTTC
CSVEGDYEQYF
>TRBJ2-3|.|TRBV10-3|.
TGTGCCATCAGTGGGGGCGCGGGACTTGATACGCAGTATTTT
CAISGGAGLDTQYF
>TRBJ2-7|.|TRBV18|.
TGTGCCAGCTCACCGGGGACTTCTTCCTACGAGCAGTACTTC
CASSPGTSSYEQYF
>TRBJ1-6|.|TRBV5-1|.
TGCGCCAGCAGCTTGGCCAATCGGTTATCCGAAAACTTT
CASSLANRLSENF
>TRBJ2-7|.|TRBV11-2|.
TGTGCCAGCAGCTTGGACAACTCCTACGAGCAGTACTTC
CASSLDNSYEQYF
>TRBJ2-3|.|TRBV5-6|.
TGTGCCAGCAGCTTGGGGGGCGGCACAGATACGCAGTATTTT
CASSLGGGTDTQYF
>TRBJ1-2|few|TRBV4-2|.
TGTGCCAGCAGCCAAGATTTGGCAGAAACTAACTATGGCTACACCTTC
CASSQDLAETNYGYTF
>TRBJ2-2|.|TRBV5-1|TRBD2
TGCGCCAGCAGCGTGACTAGCTCAACCTACACCGGGGAGCTGTTTTTT
CASSVTSSTYTGELFF
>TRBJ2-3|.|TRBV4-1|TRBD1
TGCGCCAGCAGCCTAGACCTCCTACAGGGGGGCTCGGGAACAGATACGCAGTATTTT
CASSLDLLQGGSGTDTQYF